The T cell receptor (beta chain) described here comes from a study of blood T cells in healthy people across ages. Comments on this clonotype: Its target is unknown.

Then a second PCR, running roughly 6 to 11 cycles, was carried out with a sample-barcoded 5' primer and a J-beta primer mix. Each cDNA molecule was tagged by a template-switch adaptor with 12 random nucleotides. One entry per CDR3 protein results from TCRdb running MiXCR on the 5' RACE reads. The repertoire has 920,000 or so distinct CDR3 sequences, roughly 45% of them found once; the top ten carry approximately 17%. The study's findings and limits: It was not known whether donors were CMV positive (a possible confounder of expanded clonotype changes).

The receptor was isolated from a woman aged 60-75 years in good health. Input material: blood.

The CDR3 spells CASSTGRNTEAFF. CDR3 nucleotides: TGTGCCAGCAGTACAGGGCGCAACACTGAAGCTTTCTTT. The chain is built from TRBV6-5 and TRBJ1-1; TRBD1 is a possible D gene (6 bases). Germline V gives CDR1 MNHEY, CDR2 SVGAGI. The CDR3 extends over 13 amino acids. V was cut by 5 bases and J by 2 bases, with 9 bases left in between.